The T cell receptor beta chain under discussion was sequenced for a study of blood T cell repertoires in COVID-19. Across the whole study: The analysed material was cDNA or gDNA that came from T cells, B-cell-depleted T cells, or PBMCs.

Before being deemed recovered, Cohort 3 donors had two negative PCRs, clearance, or symptom resolution. Assay: immunoSEQ multiplex PCR; the TCRdb copy retains only in-frame clones and omits some. The repertoire holds about 330,000 clones, with 86% as singletons. The sequencing input was PBMCs or T cells enriched from blood (not recorded which). The sequence was obtained from a woman aged 18 to 35 who had recovered from COVID-19.

The CDR3: CASSLSGNYEQYF. DNA of the CDR3: TGTGCCAGCAGTTTATCAGGTAACTACGAGCAGTACTTC. The chain is built from TRBV12-3 or TRBV12-4 and TRBJ2-7; D remains unclear. The length of the CDR3 is 13 residues. V lost 2 bases and J lost 3, with 8 bases in between.